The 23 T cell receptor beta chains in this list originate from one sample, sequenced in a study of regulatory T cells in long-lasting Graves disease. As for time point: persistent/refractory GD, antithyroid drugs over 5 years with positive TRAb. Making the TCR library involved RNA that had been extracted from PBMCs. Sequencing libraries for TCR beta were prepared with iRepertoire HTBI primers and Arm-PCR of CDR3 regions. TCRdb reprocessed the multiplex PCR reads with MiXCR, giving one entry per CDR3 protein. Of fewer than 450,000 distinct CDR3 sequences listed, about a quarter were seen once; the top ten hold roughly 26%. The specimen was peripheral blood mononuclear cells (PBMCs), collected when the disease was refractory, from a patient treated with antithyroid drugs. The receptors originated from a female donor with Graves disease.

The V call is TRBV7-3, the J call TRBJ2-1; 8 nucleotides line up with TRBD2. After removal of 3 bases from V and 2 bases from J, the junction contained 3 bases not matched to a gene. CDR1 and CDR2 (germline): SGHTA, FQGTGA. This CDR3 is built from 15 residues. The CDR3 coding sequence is TGTGCCAGCAGCTTGCGACTAGCGACCTACAATGAGCAGTTCTTC. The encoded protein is CASSLRLATYNEQFF.

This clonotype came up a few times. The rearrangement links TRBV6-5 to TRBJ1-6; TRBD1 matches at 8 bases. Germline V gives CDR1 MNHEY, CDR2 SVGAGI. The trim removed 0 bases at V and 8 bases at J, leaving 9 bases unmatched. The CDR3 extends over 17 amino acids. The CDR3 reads CASSYSSFGQGYSPLHF. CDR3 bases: TGTGCCAGCAGTTACTCGAGTTTCGGACAGGGATATTCACCCCTCCACTTT.

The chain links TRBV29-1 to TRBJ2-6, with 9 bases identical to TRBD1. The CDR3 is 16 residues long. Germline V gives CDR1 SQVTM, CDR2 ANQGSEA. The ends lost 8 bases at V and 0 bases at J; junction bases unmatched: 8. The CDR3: CSSGQGSSSGANVLTF. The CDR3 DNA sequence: TGCAGCTCAGGACAGGGGTCTTCCTCTGGGGCCAACGTCCTGACTTTC.

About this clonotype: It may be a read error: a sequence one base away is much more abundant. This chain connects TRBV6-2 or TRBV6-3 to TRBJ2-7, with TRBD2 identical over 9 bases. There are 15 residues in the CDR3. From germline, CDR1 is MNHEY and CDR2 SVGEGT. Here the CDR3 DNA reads TGTGTCAGCAGTTACTCTTCGGGACTAGCCGGAGAGCAGTACTTC. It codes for CVSSYSSGLAGEQYF.

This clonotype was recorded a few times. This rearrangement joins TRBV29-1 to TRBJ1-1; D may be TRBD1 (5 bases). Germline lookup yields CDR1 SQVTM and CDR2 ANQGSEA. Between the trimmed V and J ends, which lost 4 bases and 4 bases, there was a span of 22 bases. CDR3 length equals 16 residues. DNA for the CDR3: TGCAGCGTTGTGTACTCGGATCCGGGGGATGGCACTGAAGCTTTCTTT. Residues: CSVVYSDPGDGTEAFF.

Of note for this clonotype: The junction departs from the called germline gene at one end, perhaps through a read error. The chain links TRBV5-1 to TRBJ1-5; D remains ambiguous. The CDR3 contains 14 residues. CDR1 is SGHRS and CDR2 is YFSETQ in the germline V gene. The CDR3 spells CASSLGVSNQPQRF. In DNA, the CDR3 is TGCGCCAGCAGCTTGGGAGTTAGCAATCAGCCCCAGCGTTTT.

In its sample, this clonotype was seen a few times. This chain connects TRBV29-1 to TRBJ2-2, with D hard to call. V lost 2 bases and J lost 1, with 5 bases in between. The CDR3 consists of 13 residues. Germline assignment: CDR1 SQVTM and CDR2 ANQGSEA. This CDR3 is CSVEILNTGELFF. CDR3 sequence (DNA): TGCAGCGTTGAAATTTTGAACACCGGGGAGCTGTTTTTT.

The DNA for the CDR3 is TGTGCCAGCAGTTTACAGGGCGCTGGAAACACCATATATTTT. Translation: CASSLQGAGNTIYF. The J gene is TRBJ1-3, the V gene TRBV28; TRBD1 is a possible D gene (5 bases). The V gene's germline CDR1 is MDHEN and CDR2 SYDVKM. The CDR3 runs to 14 residues. V lost 2 bases to trimming and J lost 2 bases, with 7 bases between them.

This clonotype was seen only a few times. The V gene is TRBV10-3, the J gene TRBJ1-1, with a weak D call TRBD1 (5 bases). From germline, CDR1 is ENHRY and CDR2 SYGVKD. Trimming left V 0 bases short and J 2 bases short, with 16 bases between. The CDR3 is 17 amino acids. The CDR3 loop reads CAISESRAGRPNTEAFF. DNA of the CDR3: TGTGCCATCAGTGAGTCAAGGGCAGGGAGGCCAAACACTGAAGCTTTCTTT.

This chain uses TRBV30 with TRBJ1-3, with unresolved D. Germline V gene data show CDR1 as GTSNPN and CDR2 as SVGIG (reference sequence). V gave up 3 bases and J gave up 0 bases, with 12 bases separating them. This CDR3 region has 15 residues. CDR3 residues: CAWSLKGSSGNTIYF. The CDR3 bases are TGTGCCTGGAGCCTAAAAGGGAGCTCTGGAAACACCATATATTTT.

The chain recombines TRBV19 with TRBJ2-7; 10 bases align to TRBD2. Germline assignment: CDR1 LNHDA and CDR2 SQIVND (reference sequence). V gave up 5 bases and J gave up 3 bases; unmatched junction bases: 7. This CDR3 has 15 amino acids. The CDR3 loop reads CASSVKLAGSYEQYF. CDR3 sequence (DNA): TGTGCCAGTAGTGTAAAACTAGCGGGGAGCTACGAGCAGTACTTC.

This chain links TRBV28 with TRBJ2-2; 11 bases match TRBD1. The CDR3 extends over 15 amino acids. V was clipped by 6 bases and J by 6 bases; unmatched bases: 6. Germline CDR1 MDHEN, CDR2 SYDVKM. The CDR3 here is CASSGPGQGAGELFF. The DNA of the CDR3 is TGTGCCAGCAGCGGGCCGGGACAGGGGGCCGGGGAGCTGTTTTTT.

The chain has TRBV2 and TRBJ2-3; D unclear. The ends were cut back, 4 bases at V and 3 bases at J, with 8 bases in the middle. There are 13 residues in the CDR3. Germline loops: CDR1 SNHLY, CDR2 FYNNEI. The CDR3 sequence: CASSADGTDTQYF. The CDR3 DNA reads TGTGCCAGCAGTGCGGATGGTACAGATACGCAGTATTTT.

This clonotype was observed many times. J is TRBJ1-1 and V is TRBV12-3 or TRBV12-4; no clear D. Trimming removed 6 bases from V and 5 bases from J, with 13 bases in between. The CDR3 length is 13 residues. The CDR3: CASRWSVSTEAFF. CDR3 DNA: TGTGCCAGCAGGTGGTCTGTATCGACTGAAGCTTTCTTT.

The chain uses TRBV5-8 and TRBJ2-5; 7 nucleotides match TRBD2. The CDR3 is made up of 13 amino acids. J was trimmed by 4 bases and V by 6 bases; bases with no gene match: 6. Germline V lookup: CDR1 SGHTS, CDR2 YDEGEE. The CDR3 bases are TGTGCCAGCACGGGGGGATTGGTAGAGACCCAGTACTTC. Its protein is CASTGGLVETQYF.

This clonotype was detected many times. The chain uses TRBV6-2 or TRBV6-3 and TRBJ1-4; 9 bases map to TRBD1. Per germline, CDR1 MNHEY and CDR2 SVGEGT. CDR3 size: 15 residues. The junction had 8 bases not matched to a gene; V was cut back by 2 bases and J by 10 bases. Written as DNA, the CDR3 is TGTGCCAGCAGTTACGCCGGGACAGGGTTGCGAAAACTGTTTTTT. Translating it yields CASSYAGTGLRKLFF.

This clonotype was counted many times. The CDR3: CASGGPGTQYF. As DNA, the CDR3 is TGTGCCAGCGGCGGGCCGGGCACGCAGTATTTT. The genes are TRBV12-3 or TRBV12-4 and TRBJ2-3, with a tentative D call TRBD2 (5 bases). Between the trimmed V and J ends, which lost 8 bases and 9 bases, there was a span of 12 bases. The CDR3 loop spans 11 amino acids.

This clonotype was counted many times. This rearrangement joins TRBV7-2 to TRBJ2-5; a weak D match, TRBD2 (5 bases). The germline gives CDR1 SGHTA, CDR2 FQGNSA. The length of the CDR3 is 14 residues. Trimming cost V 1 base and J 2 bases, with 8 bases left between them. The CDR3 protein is CASSLVAKQETQYF. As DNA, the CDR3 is TGTGCCAGCAGCTTAGTAGCGAAACAAGAGACCCAGTACTTC.

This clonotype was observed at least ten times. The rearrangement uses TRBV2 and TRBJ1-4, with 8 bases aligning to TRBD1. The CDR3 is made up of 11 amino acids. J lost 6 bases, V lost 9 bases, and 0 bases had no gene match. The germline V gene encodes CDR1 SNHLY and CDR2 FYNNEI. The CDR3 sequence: CARGQDEKLFF. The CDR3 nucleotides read TGTGCCAGGGGACAGGATGAAAAACTGTTTTTT. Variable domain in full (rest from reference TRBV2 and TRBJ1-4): EPEVTQTPSHQVTQMGQEVILRCVPISNHLYFYWYRQILGQKVEFLVSFYNNEISEKSEIFDDQFSVERPDGSNFTLKIRSTKLEDSAMYFCARGQDEKLFFGSGTQLSVL.

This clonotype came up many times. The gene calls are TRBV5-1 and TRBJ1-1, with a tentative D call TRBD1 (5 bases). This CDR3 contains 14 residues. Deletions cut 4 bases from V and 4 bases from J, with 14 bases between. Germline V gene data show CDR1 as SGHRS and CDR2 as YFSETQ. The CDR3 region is CASSHTRQSTEAFF. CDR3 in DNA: TGCGCCAGCAGCCACACCCGACAGAGCACTGAAGCTTTCTTT. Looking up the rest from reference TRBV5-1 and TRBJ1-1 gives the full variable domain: KAGVTQTPRYLIKTRGQQVTLSCSPISGHRSVSWYQQTPGQGLQFLFEYFSETQRNKGNFPGRFSGRQFSNSRSEMNVSTLELGDSALYLCASSHTRQSTEAFFGQGTRLTVV.

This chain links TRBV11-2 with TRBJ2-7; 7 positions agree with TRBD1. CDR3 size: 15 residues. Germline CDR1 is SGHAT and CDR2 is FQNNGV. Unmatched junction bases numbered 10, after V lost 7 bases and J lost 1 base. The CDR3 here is CASNNEGARSYEQYF. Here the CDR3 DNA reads TGTGCCAGCAACAACGAGGGGGCTAGATCCTACGAGCAGTACTTC.

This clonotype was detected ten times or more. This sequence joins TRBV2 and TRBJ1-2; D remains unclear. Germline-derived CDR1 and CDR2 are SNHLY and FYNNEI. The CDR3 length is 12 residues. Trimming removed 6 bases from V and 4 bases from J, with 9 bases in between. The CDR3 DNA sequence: TGTGCCAGCAGCGACGGACCCTATGGCTACACCTTC. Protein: CASSDGPYGYTF. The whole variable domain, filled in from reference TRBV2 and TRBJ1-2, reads EPEVTQTPSHQVTQMGQEVILRCVPISNHLYFYWYRQILGQKVEFLVSFYNNEISEKSEIFDDQFSVERPDGSNFTLKIRSTKLEDSAMYFCASSDGPYGYTFGSGTRLTVV.

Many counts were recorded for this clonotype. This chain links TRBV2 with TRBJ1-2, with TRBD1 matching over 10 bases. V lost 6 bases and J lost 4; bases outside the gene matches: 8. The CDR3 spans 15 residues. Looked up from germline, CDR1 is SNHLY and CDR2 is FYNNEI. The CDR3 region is CASRGTGDFSYGYTF. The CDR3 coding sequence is TGTGCCAGCAGGGGGACAGGGGATTTCAGCTATGGCTACACCTTC.